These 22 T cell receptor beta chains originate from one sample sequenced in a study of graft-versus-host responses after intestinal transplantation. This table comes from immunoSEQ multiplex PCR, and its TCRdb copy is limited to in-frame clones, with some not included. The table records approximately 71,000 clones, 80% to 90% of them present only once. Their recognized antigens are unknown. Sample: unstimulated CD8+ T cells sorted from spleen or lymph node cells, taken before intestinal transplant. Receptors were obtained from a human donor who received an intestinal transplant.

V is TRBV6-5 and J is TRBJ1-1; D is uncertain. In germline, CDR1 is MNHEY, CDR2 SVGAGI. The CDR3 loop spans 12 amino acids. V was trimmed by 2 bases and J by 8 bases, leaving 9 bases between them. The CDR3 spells CASSYQNREAFF. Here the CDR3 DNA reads TGTGCCAGCAGTTACCAGAACAGAGAAGCTTTCTTT.

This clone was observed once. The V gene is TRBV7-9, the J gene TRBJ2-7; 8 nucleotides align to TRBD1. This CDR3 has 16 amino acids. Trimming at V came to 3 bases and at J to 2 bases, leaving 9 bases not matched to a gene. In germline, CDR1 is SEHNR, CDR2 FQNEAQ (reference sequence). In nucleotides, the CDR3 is TGTGCCAGCAGCTTCGTATCAGGGGGCCATGCCTACGAGCAGTACTTC. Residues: CASSFVSGGHAYEQYF.

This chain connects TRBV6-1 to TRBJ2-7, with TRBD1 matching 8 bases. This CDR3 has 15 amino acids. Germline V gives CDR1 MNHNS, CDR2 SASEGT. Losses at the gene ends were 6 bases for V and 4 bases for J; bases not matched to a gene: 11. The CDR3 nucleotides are TGTGCCAGCAGCGGACAGGGTGGGAGTTCGTACGAGCAGTACTTC. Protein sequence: CASSGQGGSSYEQYF.

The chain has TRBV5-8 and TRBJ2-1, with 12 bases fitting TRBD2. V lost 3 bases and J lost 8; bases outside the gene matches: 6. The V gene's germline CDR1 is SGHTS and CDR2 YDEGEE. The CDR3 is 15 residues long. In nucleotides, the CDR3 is TGTGCCAGCAGCTCCCCGACTAGCGGGAGACATGAGCAGTTCTTC. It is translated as CASSSPTSGRHEQFF. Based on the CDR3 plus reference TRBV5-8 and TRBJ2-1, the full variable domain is EAGVTQSPTHLIKTRGQQATLRCSPISGHTSVYWYQQALGLGLQFLLWYDEGEERNRGNFPPRFSGRQFPNYSSELNVNALELEDSALYLCASSSPTSGRHEQFFGPGTRLTVL.

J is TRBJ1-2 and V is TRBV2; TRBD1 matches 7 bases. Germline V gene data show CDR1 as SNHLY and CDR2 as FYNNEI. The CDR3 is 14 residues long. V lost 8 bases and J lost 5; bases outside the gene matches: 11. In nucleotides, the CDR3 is TGTGCCAGCCTTTGGGACAGCGGGGGGTATGGCTACACCTTC. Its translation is CASLWDSGGYGYTF.

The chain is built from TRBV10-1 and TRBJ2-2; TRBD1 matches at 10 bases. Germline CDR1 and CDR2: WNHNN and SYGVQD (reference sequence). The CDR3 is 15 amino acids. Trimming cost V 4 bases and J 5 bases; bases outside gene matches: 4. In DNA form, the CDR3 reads TGCGCCAGCAGTGGGGGGACAGGGGAGACCGGGGAGCTGTTTTTT. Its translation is CASSGGTGETGELFF.

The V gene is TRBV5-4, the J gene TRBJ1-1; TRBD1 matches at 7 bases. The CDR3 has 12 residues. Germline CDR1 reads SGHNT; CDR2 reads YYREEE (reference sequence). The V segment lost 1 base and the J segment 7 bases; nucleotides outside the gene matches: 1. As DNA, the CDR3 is TGTGCCAGCAGCTTGCGGGACAGTGAAGCTTTCTTT. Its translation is CASSLRDSEAFF.

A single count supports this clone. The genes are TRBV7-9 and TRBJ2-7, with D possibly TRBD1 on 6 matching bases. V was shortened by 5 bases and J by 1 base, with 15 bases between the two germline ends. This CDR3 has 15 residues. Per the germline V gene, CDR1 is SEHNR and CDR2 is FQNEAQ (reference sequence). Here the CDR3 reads CASSGYREPSYEQYF. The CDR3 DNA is TGTGCCAGCAGCGGCTACAGGGAACCGTCCTACGAGCAGTACTTC.

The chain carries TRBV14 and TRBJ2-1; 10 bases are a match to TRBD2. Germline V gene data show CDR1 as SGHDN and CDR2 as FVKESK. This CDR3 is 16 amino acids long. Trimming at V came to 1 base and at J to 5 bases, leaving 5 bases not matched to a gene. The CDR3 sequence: CASSQGYGLADNEQFF. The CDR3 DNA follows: TGTGCCAGCAGCCAAGGTTACGGACTAGCGGACAATGAGCAGTTCTTC.

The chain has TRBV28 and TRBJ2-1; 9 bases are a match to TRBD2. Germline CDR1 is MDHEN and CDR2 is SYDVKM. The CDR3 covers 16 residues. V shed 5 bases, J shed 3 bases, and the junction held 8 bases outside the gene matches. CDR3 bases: TGTGCCAGCAGTCAGCCGGGACTAGCAATCTACAATGAGCAGTTCTTC. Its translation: CASSQPGLAIYNEQFF. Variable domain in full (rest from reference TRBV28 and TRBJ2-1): DVKVTQSSRYLVKRTGEKVFLECVQDMDHENMFWYRQDPGLGLRLIYFSYDVKMKEKGDIPEGYSVSREKKERFSLILESASTNQTSMYLCASSQPGLAIYNEQFFGPGTRLTVL.

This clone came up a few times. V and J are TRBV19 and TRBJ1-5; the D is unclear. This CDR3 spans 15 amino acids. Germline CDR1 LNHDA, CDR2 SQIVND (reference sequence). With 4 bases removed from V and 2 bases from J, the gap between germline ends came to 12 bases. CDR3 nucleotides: TGTGCCAGTAGTACCGGAGGGATACGCAATCAGCCCCAGCATTTT. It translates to CASSTGGIRNQPQHF. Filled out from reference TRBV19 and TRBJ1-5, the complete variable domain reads DGGITQSPKYLFRKEGQNVTLSCEQNLNHDAMYWYRQDPGQGLRLIYYSQIVNDFQKGDIAEGYSVSREKKESFPLTVTSAQKNPTAFYLCASSTGGIRNQPQHFGDGTRLSIL.

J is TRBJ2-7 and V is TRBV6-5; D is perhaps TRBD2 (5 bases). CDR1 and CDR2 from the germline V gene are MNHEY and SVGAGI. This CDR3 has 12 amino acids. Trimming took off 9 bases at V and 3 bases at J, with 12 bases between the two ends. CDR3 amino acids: CARRIRGYEQYF. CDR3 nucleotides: TGTGCCAGGCGGATCCGGGGCTACGAGCAGTACTTC.

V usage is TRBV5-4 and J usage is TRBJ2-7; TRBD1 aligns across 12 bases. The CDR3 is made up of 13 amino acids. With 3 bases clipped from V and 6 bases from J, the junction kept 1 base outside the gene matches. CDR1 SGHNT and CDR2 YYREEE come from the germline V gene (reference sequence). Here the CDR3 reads CASSWGQGAEQYF. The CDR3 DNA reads TGTGCCAGCAGCTGGGGACAGGGGGCCGAGCAGTACTTC.

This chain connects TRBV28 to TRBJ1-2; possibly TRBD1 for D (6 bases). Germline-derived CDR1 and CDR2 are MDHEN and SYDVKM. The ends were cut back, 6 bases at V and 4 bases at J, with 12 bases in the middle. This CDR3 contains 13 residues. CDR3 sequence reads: CASSPWTAYGYTF. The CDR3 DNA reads TGTGCCAGCAGCCCATGGACAGCCTATGGCTACACCTTC.

CDR3 protein: CASSSGFFRGLLRYNEQFF. CDR3 nucleotide sequence: TGCGCCAGCAGCTCGGGTTTCTTCAGGGGGCTTCTTCGGTACAATGAGCAGTTCTTC. The chain couples TRBV5-1 to TRBJ2-1; 8 bases map to TRBD1. V lost 3 bases, J lost 4 bases, and 18 bases stayed unmatched. CDR3 length equals 19 residues. The germline CDR1 and CDR2 sequences are SGHRS and YFSETQ. The full variable domain, completed using reference TRBV5-1 and TRBJ2-1, is KAGVTQTPRYLIKTRGQQVTLSCSPISGHRSVSWYQQTPGQGLQFLFEYFSETQRNKGNFPGRFSGRQFSNSRSEMNVSTLELGDSALYLCASSSGFFRGLLRYNEQFFGPGTRLTVL.

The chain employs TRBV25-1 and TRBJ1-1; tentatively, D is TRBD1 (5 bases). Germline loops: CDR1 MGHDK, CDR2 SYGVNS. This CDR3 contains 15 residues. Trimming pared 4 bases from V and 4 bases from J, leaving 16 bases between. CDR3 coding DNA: TGTGCCAGCAGTGCCGGAACAGGTGTGAGCACTGAAGCTTTCTTT. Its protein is CASSAGTGVSTEAFF.

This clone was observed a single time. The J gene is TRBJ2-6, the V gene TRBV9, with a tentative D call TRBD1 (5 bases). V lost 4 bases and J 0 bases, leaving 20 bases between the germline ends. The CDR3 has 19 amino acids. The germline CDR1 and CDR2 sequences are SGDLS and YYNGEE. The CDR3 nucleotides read TGTGCCAGCAGCCCCCTAAATACAGGATCTCTCTCTGGGGCCAACGTCCTGACTTTC. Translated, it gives CASSPLNTGSLSGANVLTF. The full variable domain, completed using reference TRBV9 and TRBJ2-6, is DSGVTQTPKHLITATGQRVTLRCSPRSGDLSVYWYQQSLDQGLQFLIQYYNGEERAKGNILERFSAQQFPDLHSELNLSSLELGDSALYFCASSPLNTGSLSGANVLTFGAGSRLTVL.

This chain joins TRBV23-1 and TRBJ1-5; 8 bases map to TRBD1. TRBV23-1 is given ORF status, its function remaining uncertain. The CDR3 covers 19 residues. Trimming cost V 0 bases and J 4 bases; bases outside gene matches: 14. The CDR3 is CASSQSRQGARGKNQPQHF. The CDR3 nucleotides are TGCGCCAGCAGTCAATCGAGGCAGGGGGCGCGGGGGAAGAATCAGCCCCAGCATTTT.

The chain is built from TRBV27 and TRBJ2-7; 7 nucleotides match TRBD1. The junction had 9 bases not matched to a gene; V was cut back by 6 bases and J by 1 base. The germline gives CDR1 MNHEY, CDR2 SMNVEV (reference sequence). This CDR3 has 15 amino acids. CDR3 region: CASSRGQSSSYEQYF. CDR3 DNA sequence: TGTGCCAGCAGCCGGGGACAGAGCTCTTCCTACGAGCAGTACTTC.

The DNA of the CDR3 is TGCGCCAGCAGCCAACTAGCGGGGGGTTCCTACGAGCAGTACTTC. It specifies CASSQLAGGSYEQYF. The chain recombines TRBV4-1 with TRBJ2-7, with 11 bases matching TRBD2. Germline V gene data show CDR1 as MGHRA and CDR2 as YSYEKL. V gave up 2 bases and J gave up 1 base; unmatched junction bases: 1. The CDR3 is 15 amino acids.

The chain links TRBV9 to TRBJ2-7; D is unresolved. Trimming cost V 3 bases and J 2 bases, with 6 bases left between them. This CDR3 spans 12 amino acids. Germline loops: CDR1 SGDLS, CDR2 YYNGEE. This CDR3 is CASSGATYEQYF. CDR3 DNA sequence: TGTGCCAGCAGCGGTGCGACCTACGAGCAGTACTTC.

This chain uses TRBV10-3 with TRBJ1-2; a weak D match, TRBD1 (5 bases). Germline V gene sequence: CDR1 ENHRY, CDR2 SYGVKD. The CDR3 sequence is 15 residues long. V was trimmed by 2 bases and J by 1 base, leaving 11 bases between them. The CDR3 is CAISEPGPFNYGYTF. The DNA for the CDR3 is TGTGCCATCAGTGAGCCAGGGCCCTTTAACTATGGCTACACCTTC.